Shown below are 22 T cell receptor beta chains from a single sample sequenced in a study of T cell responses to AZD1222 COVID-19 vaccine. The data were produced by immunoSEQ multiplex PCR, yet TCRdb's version contains in-frame clones alone and is incomplete. The sample yields about 130,000 clones, around 90% seen once. Source: peripheral blood, taken on day 0 of AZD1222 vaccination. The receptor source for this set is an adult in good health.

The genes are TRBV2 and TRBJ2-7; maybe TRBD1 (5 bases). The V gene lost 2 bases and the J gene lost 4 bases, with 9 bases spanning the gap. Germline-derived CDR1 and CDR2 are SNHLY and FYNNEI. The CDR3 totals 13 residues. The CDR3 loop reads CASSEQGLYEQYF. DNA of the CDR3: TGTGCCAGCAGTGAACAGGGCCTATACGAGCAGTACTTC.

The chain joins TRBV6-2 or TRBV6-3 to TRBJ1-1, with a weak D call TRBD1 (5 bases). V was clipped by 2 bases and J by 6 bases, with 13 bases between them. The germline V gene has CDR1 MNHEY and CDR2 SVGEGT. This CDR3 is built from 14 residues. The CDR3 DNA reads as TGTGCCAGCAGTTACGGACATCTGGATCCTGAAGCTTTCTTT. Protein product: CASSYGHLDPEAFF.

The chain couples TRBV6-5 to TRBJ1-1, with 8 bases that match TRBD1. This CDR3 has 12 amino acids. V trimming: 7 bases; J trimming: 10 bases; junction bases outside the gene matches: 8. The germline V gene encodes CDR1 MNHEY and CDR2 SVGAGI. CDR3: CASTSQGARAFF. DNA of the CDR3: TGTGCCAGCACCTCTCAGGGGGCAAGAGCTTTCTTT.

The V gene is TRBV4-1, the J gene TRBJ2-7; D may be TRBD2 (6 bases). V lost 0 bases and J lost 0, with 12 bases in between. The CDR3 is 16 amino acids. CDR1 and CDR2 from the germline V gene are MGHRA and YSYEKL. CDR3 protein: CASSQDWRASSYEQYF. The CDR3 region has the DNA TGCGCCAGCAGCCAAGATTGGAGGGCGAGCTCCTACGAGCAGTACTTC.

The chain is built from TRBV10-3 and TRBJ1-3; D is unclear. The CDR3 loop spans 12 amino acids. The germline V and J ends were trimmed by 4 bases and 7 bases, with 8 bases remaining between them. Germline-derived CDR1 and CDR2 are ENHRY and SYGVKD. The CDR3, as DNA: TGTGCCATCAGTGCGGGATCCAACACCATATATTTT. It is translated as CAISAGSNTIYF.

V usage is TRBV6-2 or TRBV6-3 and J usage is TRBJ1-1; TRBD1 agrees at 8 bases. The CDR3 length is 16 residues. V lost 8 bases to trimming and J lost 3 bases; unmatched junction nucleotides: 14. Germline values: CDR1 MNHEY, CDR2 SVGEGT. The CDR3 loop reads CASRPGGGGGDTEAFF. CDR3 sequence (DNA): TGTGCCAGCCGCCCAGGGGGCGGTGGAGGGGACACTGAAGCTTTCTTT.

This chain links TRBV5-1 with TRBJ1-1, with TRBD1 as a possible D gene (6 bases). CDR1 and CDR2 from the germline V gene are SGHRS and YFSETQ. The CDR3 loop spans 14 amino acids. Trimming pared 4 bases from V and 2 bases from J, leaving 12 bases between. The CDR3 loop is CASSTDGGNTEAFF. The CDR3 nucleotides are TGCGCCAGCAGCACCGACGGGGGCAACACTGAAGCTTTCTTT.

Comments on this clone: An end of the junction differs from the germline gene, which may be a read error. The chain links TRBV7-8 to TRBJ1-3; D gene unclear. The CDR3 length is 17 residues. Germline loops: CDR1 SGHVS, CDR2 FQNEAQ. The CDR3 bases are TGTGCCAGCAGCCTAGCTGAGAGACGGAACTCTGGAAACACCATATATTTT. Translating it yields CASSLAERRNSGNTIYF.

This chain connects TRBV3-1 (or the pseudogene TRBV3-2) to TRBJ2-2; D possibly matches TRBD1 or TRBD2 (6 bases each). With 3 bases removed from V and 4 bases from J, the gap between germline ends came to 12 bases. The CDR3 covers 15 residues. The germline V gene encodes CDR1 LGHDT and CDR2 YNNKEL (reference sequence). The CDR3 loop is CASSQRGVGTGELFF. The CDR3 nucleotides read TGTGCCAGCAGCCAGAGGGGGGTAGGCACCGGGGAGCTGTTTTTT.

This clone was observed a single time. The V and J genes are TRBV4-2 and TRBJ1-1; 7 bases fit TRBD1. The CDR3 has 14 residues. V dropped 0 bases and J dropped 3; count of bases not matched to a gene: 1. CDR1 is LGHNA and CDR2 is YNFKEQ in the germline V gene. CDR3 loop: CASSQEGTDTEAFF. The CDR3 DNA reads TGTGCCAGCAGCCAAGAAGGGACAGACACTGAAGCTTTCTTT.

The V and J genes are TRBV25-1 and TRBJ1-2; 9 bases are shared with TRBD1. This CDR3 has 13 amino acids. Unmatched junction bases numbered 6, after V lost 6 bases and J lost 7 bases. Looked up from germline, CDR1 is MGHDK and CDR2 is SYGVNS. The CDR3 bases are TGTGCCAGCAGCCCACAGGGGGCTGGTGGCTACACCTTC. Amino acid sequence: CASSPQGAGGYTF.

J is TRBJ1-5 and V is TRBV7-9; no clear D. Germline V gene data show CDR1 as SEHNR and CDR2 as FQNEAQ (reference sequence). Trimming shortened V by 5 bases and J by 10 bases, and 15 bases separated the two germline ends. CDR3 length: 13 residues. Written as DNA, the CDR3 is TGTGCCAGCAGCCAAGACTCATTTCTTCCCCAGCATTTT. As protein: CASSQDSFLPQHF.

This chain links TRBV3-1 (or the pseudogene TRBV3-2) with TRBJ2-2, with D uncertain. Deletions cut 1 base from V and 8 bases from J, with 11 bases between. CDR3 length: 14 amino acids. The V gene's germline CDR1 is LGHDT and CDR2 YNNKEL (reference sequence). In DNA form, the CDR3 reads TGTGCCAGCAGCCAAGTCTCTGTGACGGGGGAGCTGTTTTTT. Translating gives CASSQVSVTGELFF.

The rearrangement uses TRBV2 and TRBJ1-2; TRBD1 agrees at 7 bases. The V segment lost 6 bases and the J segment 8 bases; nucleotides outside the gene matches: 9. There are 13 residues in the CDR3. Germline values: CDR1 SNHLY, CDR2 FYNNEI. For the CDR3, the DNA is TGTGCCAGCAGCGTCAGGGGGGAGCAAGGCTACACCTTC. Translating it yields CASSVRGEQGYTF.

The chain joins TRBV18 to TRBJ2-3; 11 bases match TRBD2. The CDR3 sequence is 16 residues long. Germline V gene sequence: CDR1 KGHSH, CDR2 LQKENI. V shed 4 bases, J shed 2 bases, and the junction held 5 bases outside the gene matches. The CDR3 DNA sequence: TGTGCCAGCTCACTCCTAGCGGGGGGTCCCACAGATACGCAGTATTTT. Translation: CASSLLAGGPTDTQYF.

The chain is built from TRBV11-1 and TRBJ2-2; 10 bases are a match to TRBD1. This CDR3 is built from 16 residues. Germline loops: CDR1 SGHAT, CDR2 FQDESV (reference sequence). The junction had 14 bases not matched to a gene; V was cut back by 10 bases and J by 6 bases. CDR3 coding DNA: TGTGCCACTTCCAGGGGGGGACAGGGGATTTCCGGGGAGCTGTTTTTT. Its translation is CATSRGGQGISGELFF.

This CDR3 is CASSLAFGYTF. The CDR3 DNA reads as TGTGCCAGCAGCTTAGCCTTCGGCTACACCTTC. The chain couples TRBV7-9 to TRBJ1-2; D gene uncertain. The V gene lost 0 bases and the J gene lost 8 bases, with 4 bases spanning the gap. Per the germline V gene, CDR1 is SEHNR and CDR2 is FQNEAQ (reference sequence). The CDR3 is 11 amino acids. The full variable domain, rest sourced from reference TRBV7-9 and TRBJ1-2, is DTGVSQNPRHKITKRGQNVTFRCDPISEHNRLYWYRQTLGQGPEFLTYFQNEAQLEKSRLLSDRFSAERPKGSFSTLEIQRTEQGDSAMYLCASSLAFGYTFGSGTRLTVV.

The rearrangement links TRBV30 to TRBJ1-2, with D uncertain. The germline V and J ends were trimmed by 3 bases and 4 bases, with 9 bases remaining between them. CDR3 length equals 12 residues. The germline V gene encodes CDR1 GTSNPN and CDR2 SVGIG (reference sequence). The CDR3 is CAWRGLLYGYTF. The CDR3 nucleotides read TGTGCCTGGAGGGGCCTTCTCTATGGCTACACCTTC.

The chain links TRBV5-1 to TRBJ1-1; 9 positions agree with TRBD1. The length of the CDR3 is 17 residues. Trimming removed 0 bases from V and 0 bases from J; junction bases left unmatched: 6. Germline values: CDR1 SGHRS, CDR2 YFSETQ. CDR3 amino acids: CASSLEGRTGVNTEAFF. CDR3 coding DNA: TGCGCCAGCAGCTTGGAGGGGAGGACAGGGGTGAACACTGAAGCTTTCTTT. Full variable domain (rest looked up from reference TRBV5-1 and TRBJ1-1): KAGVTQTPRYLIKTRGQQVTLSCSPISGHRSVSWYQQTPGQGLQFLFEYFSETQRNKGNFPGRFSGRQFSNSRSEMNVSTLELGDSALYLCASSLEGRTGVNTEAFFGQGTRLTVV.

The chain recombines TRBV11-3 with TRBJ2-3; no reliable D call. V gave up 1 base and J gave up 1 base, with 6 bases separating them. Germline V CDR1 and CDR2: SGHNT, YENEEA. This CDR3 is 14 amino acids long. The CDR3 sequence is CASSLGRRTDTQYF. CDR3 in DNA: TGTGCCAGCAGCTTAGGTAGACGCACAGATACGCAGTATTTT.

The chain combines TRBV5-4 with TRBJ2-3, with a tentative D call TRBD2 (7 bases). Germline values: CDR1 SGHNT, CDR2 YYREEE (reference sequence). This CDR3 contains 15 residues. Trimming shortened V by 2 bases and J by 2 bases, and 12 bases separated the two germline ends. In nucleotides, the CDR3 is TGTGCCAGCAGCTTTGCGGGGGCGAACACAGATACGCAGTATTTT. It is translated as CASSFAGANTDTQYF.

This clone was detected once. In nucleotides, the CDR3 is TGCAGTGCTAGTGCCCCCCGCGGCAGGGAGGGGAAAATCCAGTACTTC. This translates into CSASAPRGREGKIQYF. The V gene is TRBV20-1, the J gene TRBJ2-5; 7 positions agree with TRBD2. The germline CDR1 and CDR2 sequences are DFQATT and SNEGSKA (reference sequence). The J segment lost 10 bases and the V segment lost 3 bases, leaving 20 bases of the junction unmatched. The CDR3 sequence is 16 residues long.